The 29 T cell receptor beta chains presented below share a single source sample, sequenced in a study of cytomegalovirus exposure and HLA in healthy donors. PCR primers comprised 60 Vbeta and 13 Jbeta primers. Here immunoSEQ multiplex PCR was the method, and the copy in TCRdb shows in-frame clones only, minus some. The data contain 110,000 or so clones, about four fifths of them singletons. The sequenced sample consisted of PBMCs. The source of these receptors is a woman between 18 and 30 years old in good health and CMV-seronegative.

CDR3 nucleotide sequence: TGTGCCAGCAGCTCTGGAGGGGTAACTGAAGCTTTCTTT. Translating it yields CASSSGGVTEAFF. The chain has TRBV5-6 and TRBJ1-1; tentative D call: TRBD1 (5 bases). This CDR3 spans 13 amino acids. Per the germline V gene, CDR1 is SGHDT and CDR2 is YYEEEE. The ends were cut back, 3 bases at V and 5 bases at J, with 11 bases in the middle.

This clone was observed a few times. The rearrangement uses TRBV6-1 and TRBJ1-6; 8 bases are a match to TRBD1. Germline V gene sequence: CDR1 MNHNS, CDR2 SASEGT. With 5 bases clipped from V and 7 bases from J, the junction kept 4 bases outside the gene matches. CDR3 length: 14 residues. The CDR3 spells CASSRRTGNSPLHF. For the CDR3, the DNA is TGTGCCAGCAGTCGCCGGACAGGGAATTCACCCCTCCACTTT.

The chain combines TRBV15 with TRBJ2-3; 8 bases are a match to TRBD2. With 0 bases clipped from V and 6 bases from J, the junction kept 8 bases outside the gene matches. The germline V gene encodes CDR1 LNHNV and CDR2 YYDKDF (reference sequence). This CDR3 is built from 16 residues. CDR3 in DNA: TGTGCCACCAGCAGAGATCGGGGGGGGGCCCAGGATACGCAGTATTTT. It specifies CATSRDRGGAQDTQYF.

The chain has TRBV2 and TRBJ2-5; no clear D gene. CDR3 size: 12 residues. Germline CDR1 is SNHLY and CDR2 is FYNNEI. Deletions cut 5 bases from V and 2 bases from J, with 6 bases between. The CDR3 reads CASSREQETQYF. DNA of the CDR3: TGTGCCAGCAGTCGAGAGCAAGAGACCCAGTACTTC.

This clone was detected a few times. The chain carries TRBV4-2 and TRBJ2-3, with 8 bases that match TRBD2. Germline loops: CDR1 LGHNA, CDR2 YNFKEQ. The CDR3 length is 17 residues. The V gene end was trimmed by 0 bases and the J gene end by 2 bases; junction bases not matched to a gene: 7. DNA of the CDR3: TGTGCCAGCAGCCAAGATAGGCCTAGCGGGTTCACAGATACGCAGTATTTT. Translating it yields CASSQDRPSGFTDTQYF.

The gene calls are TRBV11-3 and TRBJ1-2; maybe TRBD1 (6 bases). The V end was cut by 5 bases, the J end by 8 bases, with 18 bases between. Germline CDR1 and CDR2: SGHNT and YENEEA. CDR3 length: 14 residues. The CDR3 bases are TGTGCCAGCAGCCAAACTAGGGGGTCGAGGGGCTACACCTTC. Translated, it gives CASSQTRGSRGYTF.

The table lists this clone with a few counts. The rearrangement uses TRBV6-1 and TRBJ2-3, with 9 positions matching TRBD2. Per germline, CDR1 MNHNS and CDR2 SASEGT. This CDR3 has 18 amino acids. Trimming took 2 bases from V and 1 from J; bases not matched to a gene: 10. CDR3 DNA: TGTGCCAGCAGTGAAAATTGGTCTAGCGGGATGGGCACAGATACGCAGTATTTT. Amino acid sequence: CASSENWSSGMGTDTQYF.

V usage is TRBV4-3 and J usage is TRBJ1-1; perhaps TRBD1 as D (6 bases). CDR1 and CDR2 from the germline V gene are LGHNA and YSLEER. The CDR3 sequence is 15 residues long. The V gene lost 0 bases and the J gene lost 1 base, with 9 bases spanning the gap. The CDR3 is CASSQDTGPNTEAFF. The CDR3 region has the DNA TGCGCCAGCAGCCAAGACACAGGGCCGAACACTGAAGCTTTCTTT.

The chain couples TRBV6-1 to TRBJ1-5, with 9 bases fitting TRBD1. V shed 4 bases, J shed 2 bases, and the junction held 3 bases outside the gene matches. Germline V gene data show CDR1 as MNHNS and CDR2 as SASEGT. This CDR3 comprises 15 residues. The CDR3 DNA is TGTGCCAGCAGTGGGGGACAGGGACGCAATCAGCCCCAGCATTTT. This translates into CASSGGQGRNQPQHF.

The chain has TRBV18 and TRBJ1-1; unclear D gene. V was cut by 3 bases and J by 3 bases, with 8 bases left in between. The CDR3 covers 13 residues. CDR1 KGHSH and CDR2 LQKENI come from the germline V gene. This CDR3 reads CASSPLRHTEAFF. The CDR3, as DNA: TGTGCCAGCTCACCCCTTCGTCACACTGAAGCTTTCTTT.

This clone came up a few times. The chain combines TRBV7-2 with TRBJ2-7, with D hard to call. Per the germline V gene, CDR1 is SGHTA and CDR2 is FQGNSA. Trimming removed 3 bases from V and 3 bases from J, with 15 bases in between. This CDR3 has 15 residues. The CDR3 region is CASSLAGFDLYEQYV. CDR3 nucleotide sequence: TGTGCCAGCAGCTTGGCCGGGTTCGACCTCTACGAGCAGTACGTC.

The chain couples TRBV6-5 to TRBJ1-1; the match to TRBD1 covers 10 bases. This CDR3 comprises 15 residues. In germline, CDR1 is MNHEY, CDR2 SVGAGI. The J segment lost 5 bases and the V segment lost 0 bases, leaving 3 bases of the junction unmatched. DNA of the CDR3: TGTGCCAGCAGTTACTCCCGGGACAGGGGTACTGAAGCTTTCTTT. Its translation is CASSYSRDRGTEAFF.

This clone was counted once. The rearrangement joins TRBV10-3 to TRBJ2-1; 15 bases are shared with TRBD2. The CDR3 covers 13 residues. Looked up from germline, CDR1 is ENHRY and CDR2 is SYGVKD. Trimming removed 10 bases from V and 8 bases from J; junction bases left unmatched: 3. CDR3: CATGLAGGHEQFF. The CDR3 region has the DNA TGTGCCACGGGACTAGCGGGGGGACATGAGCAGTTCTTC.

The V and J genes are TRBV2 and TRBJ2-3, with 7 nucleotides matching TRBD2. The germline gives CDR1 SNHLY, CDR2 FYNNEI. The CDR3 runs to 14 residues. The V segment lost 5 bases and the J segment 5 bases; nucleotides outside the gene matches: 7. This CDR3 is CASSRRREQDTQYF. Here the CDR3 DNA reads TGTGCCAGCAGTAGGCGGCGGGAGCAAGATACGCAGTATTTT.

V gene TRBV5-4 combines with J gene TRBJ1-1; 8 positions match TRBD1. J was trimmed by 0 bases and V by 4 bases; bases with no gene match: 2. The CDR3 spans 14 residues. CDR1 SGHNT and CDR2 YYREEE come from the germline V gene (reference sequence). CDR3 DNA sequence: TGTGCCAGCAGCCCGGGACAGGTGAACACTGAAGCTTTCTTT. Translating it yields CASSPGQVNTEAFF.

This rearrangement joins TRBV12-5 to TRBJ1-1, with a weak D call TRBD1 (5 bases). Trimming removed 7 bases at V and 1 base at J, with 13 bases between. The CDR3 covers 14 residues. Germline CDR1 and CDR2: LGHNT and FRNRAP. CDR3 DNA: TGTGCTAGTGCCTTGGGGCGGCAGAACACTGAAGCTTTCTTT. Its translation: CASALGRQNTEAFF.

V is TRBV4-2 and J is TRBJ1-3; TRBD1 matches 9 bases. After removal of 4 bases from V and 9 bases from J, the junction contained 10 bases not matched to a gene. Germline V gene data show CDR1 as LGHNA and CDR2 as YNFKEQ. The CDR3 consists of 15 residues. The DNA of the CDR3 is TGTGCCAGCAGCCGCACAGGGGGCGTTTACGGCACCATATATTTT. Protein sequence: CASSRTGGVYGTIYF.

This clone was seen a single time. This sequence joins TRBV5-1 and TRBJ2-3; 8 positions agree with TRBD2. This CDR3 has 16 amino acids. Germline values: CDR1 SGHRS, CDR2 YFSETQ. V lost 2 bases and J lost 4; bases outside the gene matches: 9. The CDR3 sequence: CASSFQRGNMADTQYF. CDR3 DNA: TGCGCCAGCAGCTTCCAGCGGGGGAATATGGCAGATACGCAGTATTTT.

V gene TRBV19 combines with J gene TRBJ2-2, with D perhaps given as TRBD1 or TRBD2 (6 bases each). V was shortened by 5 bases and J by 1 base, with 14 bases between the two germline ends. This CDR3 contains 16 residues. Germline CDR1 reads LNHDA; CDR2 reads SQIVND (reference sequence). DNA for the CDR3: TGTGCCAGTAGTCTAGGGGGAGGCGTGAACACCGGGGAGCTGTTTTTT. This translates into CASSLGGGVNTGELFF.

The CDR3 region has the DNA TGTGCCAGCAGCTTAGGGGTCCCGGCGGGGGATTCACCCCTCCACTTT. It is translated as CASSLGVPAGDSPLHF. The rearrangement links TRBV7-9 to TRBJ1-6, with D perhaps matching TRBD1 (5 bases). V dropped 1 base and J dropped 8 bases, with 15 bases sitting between them. The CDR3 has 16 residues. Per germline, CDR1 SEHNR and CDR2 FQNEAQ (reference sequence).

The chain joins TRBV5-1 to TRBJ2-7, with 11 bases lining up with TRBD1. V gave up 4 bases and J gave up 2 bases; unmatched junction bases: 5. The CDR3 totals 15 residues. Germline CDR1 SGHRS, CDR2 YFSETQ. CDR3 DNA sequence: TGCGCCAGCAGCGGGGGACAGGGGGGAACCTACGAGCAGTACTTC. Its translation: CASSGGQGGTYEQYF.

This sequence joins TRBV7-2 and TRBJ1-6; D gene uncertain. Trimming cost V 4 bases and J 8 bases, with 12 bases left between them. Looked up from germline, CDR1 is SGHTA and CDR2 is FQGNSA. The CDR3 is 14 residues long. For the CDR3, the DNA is TGTGCCAGCAGCTCCCCCTACCTCTATTCACCCCTCCACTTT. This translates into CASSSPYLYSPLHF.

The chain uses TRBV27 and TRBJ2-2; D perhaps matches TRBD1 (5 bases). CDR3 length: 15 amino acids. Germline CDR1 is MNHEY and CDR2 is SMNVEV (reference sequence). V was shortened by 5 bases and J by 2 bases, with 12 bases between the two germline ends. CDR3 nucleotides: TGTGCCAGCAGTCTAACAGGAACCAACACCGGGGAGCTGTTTTTT. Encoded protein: CASSLTGTNTGELFF.

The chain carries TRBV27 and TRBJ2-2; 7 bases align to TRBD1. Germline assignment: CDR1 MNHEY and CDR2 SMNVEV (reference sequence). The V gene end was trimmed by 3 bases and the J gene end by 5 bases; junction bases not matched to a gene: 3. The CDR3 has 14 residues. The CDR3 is CASSFRQGTGELFF. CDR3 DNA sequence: TGTGCCAGCAGTTTCCGACAGGGTACCGGGGAGCTGTTTTTT.

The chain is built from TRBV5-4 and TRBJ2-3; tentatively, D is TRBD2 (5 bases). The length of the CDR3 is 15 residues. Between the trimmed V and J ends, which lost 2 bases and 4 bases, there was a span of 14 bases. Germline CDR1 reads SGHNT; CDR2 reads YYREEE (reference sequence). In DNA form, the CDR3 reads TGTGCCAGCAGCTTCAGCCCGGGGAATGCAGATACGCAGTATTTT. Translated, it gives CASSFSPGNADTQYF.

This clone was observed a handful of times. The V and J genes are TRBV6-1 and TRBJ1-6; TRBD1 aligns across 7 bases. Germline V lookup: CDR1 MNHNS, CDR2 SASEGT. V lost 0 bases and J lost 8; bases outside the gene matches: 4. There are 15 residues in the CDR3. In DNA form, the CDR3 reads TGTGCCAGCAGTGAAGCGGAACAGGGGTATTCACCCCTCCACTTT. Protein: CASSEAEQGYSPLHF.

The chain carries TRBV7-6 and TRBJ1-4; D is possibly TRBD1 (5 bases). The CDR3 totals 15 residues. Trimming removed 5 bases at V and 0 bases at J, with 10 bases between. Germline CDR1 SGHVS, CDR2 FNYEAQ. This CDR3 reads CASSPGGTTNEKLFF. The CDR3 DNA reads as TGTGCCAGCAGCCCGGGGGGGACAACTAATGAAAAACTGTTTTTT.

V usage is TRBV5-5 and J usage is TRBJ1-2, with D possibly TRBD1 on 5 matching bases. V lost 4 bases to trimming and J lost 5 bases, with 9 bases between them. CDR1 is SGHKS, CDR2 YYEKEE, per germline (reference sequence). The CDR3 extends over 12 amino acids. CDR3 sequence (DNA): TGTGCCAGCAGCGCAGACAGTTATGGCTACACCTTC. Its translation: CASSADSYGYTF.

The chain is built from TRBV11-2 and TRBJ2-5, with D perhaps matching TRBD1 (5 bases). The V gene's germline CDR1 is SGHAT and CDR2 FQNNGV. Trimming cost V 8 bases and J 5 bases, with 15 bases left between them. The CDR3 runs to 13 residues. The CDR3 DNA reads TGTGCCAGCGGAGACAGCCTTGACGAGACCCAGTACTTC. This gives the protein CASGDSLDETQYF.